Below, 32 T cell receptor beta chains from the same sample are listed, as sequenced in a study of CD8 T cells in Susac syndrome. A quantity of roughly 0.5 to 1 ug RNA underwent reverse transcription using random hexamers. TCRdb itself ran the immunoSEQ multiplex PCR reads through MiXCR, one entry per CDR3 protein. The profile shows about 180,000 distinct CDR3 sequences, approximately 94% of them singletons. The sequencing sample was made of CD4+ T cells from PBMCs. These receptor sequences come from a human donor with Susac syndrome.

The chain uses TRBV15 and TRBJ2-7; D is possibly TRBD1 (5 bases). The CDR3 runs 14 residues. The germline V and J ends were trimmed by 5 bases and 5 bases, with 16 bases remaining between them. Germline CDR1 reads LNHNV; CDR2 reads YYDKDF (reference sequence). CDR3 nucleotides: TGTGCCACCAGCCTAGACAGCACTTTTGACGAGCAGTACTTC. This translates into CATSLDSTFDEQYF.

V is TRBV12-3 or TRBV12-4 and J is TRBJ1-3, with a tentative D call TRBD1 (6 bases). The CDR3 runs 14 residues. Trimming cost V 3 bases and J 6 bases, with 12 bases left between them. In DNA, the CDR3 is TGTGCCAGCAGTTTCGCACAGGGAACAAACACCATATATTTT. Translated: CASSFAQGTNTIYF.

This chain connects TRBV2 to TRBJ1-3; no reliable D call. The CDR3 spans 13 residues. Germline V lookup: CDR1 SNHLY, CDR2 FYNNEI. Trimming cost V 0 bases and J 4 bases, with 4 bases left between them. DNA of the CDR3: TGTGCCAGCAGTGAAGCGCGCGGAAACACCATATATTTT. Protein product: CASSEARGNTIYF.

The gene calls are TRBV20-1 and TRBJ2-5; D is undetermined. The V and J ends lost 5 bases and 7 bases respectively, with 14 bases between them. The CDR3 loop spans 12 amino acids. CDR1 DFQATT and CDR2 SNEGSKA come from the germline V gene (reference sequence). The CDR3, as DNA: TGCAGTGCTCACCTCGATCGTGGGACCCAGTACTTC. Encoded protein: CSAHLDRGTQYF.

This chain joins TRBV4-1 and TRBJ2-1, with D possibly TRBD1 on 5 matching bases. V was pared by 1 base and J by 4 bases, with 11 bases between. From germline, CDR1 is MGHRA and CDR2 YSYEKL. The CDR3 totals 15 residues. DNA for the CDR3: TGCGCCAGCAGCCAAGGCCAGGGAAATTACAATGAGCAGTTCTTC. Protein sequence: CASSQGQGNYNEQFF.

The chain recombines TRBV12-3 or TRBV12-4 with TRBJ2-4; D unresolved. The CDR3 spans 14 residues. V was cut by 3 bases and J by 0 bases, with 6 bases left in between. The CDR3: CASSFPLAKNIQYF. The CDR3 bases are TGTGCCAGCAGTTTCCCACTAGCCAAAAACATTCAGTACTTC.

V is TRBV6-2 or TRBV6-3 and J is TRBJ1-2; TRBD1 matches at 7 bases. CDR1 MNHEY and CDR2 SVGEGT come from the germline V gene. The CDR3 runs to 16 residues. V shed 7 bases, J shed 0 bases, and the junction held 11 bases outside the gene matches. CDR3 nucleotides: TGTGCCAGCACACAACTGGACAGGCCGCCTAACTATGGCTACACCTTC. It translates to CASTQLDRPPNYGYTF.

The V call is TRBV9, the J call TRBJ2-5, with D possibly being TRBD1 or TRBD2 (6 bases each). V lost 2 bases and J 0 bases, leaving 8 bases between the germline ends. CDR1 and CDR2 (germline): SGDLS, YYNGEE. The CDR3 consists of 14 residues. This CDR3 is CASSVGGYQETQYF. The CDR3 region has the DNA TGTGCCAGCAGCGTGGGGGGCTACCAAGAGACCCAGTACTTC. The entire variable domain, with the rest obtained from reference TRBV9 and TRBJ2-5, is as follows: DSGVTQTPKHLITATGQRVTLRCSPRSGDLSVYWYQQSLDQGLQFLIQYYNGEERAKGNILERFSAQQFPDLHSELNLSSLELGDSALYFCASSVGGYQETQYFGPGTRLLVL.

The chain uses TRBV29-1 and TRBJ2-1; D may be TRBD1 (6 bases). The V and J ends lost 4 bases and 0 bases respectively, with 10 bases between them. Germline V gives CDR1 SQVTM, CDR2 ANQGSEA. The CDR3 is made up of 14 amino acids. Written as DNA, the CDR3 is TGCAGCGTTGCCCAGGGGAGCTCCTACAATGAGCAGTTCTTC. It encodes CSVAQGSSYNEQFF.

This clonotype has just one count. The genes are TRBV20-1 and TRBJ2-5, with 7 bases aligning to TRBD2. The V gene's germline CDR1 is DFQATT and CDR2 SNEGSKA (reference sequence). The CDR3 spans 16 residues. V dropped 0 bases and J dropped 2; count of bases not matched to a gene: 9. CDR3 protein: CSAREHRDYRQETQYF. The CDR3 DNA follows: TGCAGTGCTAGAGAGCACCGGGACTACCGGCAAGAGACCCAGTACTTC.

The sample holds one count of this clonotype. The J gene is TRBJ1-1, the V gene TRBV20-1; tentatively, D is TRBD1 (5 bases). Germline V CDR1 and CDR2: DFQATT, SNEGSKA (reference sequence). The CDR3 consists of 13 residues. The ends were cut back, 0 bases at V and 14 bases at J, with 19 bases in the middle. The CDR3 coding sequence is TGCAGTGCTAGAGATCAAGGCAGGGCCCCGATCTTCTTT. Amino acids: CSARDQGRAPIFF.

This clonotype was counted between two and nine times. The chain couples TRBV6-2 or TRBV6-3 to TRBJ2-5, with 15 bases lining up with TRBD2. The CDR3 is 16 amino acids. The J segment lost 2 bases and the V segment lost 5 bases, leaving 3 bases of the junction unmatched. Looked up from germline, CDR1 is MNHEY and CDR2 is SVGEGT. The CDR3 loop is CASSQGLAGGQETQYF. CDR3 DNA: TGTGCCAGCAGTCAAGGACTAGCGGGGGGGCAAGAGACCCAGTACTTC.

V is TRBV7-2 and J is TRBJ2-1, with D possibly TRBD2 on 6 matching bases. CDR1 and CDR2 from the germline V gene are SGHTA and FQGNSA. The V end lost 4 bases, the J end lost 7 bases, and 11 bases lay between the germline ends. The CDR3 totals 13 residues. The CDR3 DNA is TGTGCCAGCAGCTCCCCTGGGGGGAATGAGCAGTTCTTC. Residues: CASSSPGGNEQFF.

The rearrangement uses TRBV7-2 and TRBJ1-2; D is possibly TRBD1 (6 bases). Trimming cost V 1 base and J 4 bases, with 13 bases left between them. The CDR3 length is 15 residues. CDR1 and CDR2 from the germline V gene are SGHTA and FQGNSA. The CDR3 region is CASSLDGGRSYGYTF. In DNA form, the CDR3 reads TGTGCCAGCAGCTTAGACGGGGGCCGGAGCTATGGCTACACCTTC.

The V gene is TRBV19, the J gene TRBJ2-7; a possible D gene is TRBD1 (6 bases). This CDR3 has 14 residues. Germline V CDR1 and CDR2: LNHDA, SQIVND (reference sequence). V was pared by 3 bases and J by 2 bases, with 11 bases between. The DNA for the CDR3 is TGTGCCAGTAGTATTCCGGGACAAGCCTACGAGCAGTACTTC. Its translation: CASSIPGQAYEQYF.

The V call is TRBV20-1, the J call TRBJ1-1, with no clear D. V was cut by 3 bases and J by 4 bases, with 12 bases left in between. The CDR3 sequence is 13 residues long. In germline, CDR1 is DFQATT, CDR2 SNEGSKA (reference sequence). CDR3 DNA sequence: TGCAGTGCTAGCCGGGAGCGGGGCACTGAAGCTTTCTTT. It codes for CSASRERGTEAFF.

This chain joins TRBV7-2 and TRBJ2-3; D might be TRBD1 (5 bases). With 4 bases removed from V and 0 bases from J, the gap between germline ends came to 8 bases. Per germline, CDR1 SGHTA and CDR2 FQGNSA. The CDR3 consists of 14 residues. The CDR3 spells CASSSGHSTDTQYF. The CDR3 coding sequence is TGTGCCAGCAGCTCAGGACATAGCACAGATACGCAGTATTTT.

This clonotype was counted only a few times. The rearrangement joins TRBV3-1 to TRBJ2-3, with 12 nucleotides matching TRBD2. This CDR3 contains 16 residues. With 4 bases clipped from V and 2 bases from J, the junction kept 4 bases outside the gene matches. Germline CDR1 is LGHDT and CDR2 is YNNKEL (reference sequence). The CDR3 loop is CASSPRLAGVTDTQYF. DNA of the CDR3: TGTGCCAGCAGCCCTCGACTAGCGGGGGTCACAGATACGCAGTATTTT.

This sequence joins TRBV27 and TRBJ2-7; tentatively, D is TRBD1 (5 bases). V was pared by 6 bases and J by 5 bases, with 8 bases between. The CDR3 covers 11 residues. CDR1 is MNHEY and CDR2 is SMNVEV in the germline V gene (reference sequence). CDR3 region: CASRGRHEQYF. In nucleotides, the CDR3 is TGTGCCAGCAGGGGGCGTCACGAGCAGTACTTC.

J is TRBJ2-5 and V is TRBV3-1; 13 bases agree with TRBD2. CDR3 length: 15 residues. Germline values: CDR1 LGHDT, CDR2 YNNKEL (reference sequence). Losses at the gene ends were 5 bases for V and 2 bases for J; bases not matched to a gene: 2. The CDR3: CASSEGLAGQETQYF. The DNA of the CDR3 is TGTGCCAGCAGCGAGGGACTAGCGGGGCAAGAGACCCAGTACTTC.

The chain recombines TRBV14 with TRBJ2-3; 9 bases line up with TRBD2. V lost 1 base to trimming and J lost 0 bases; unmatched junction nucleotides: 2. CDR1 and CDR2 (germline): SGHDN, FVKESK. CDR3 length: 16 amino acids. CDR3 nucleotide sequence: TGTGCCAGCAGCCAAGTTCTAGCGGGAAGCACAGATACGCAGTATTTT. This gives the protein CASSQVLAGSTDTQYF.

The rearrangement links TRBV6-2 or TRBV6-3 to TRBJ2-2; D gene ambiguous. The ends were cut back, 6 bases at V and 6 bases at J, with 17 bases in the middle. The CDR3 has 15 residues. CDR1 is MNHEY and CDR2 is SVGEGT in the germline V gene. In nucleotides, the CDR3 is TGTGCCAGCAGAATAGACAACCACCGGCCCGGGGAGCTGTTTTTT. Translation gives CASRIDNHRPGELFF.

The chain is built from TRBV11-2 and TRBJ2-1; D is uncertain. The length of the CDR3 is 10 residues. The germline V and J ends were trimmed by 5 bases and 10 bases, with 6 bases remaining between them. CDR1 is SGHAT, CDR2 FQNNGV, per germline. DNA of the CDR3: TGTGCCAGCAGCCCTAAAGAGCAGTTCTTC. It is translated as CASSPKEQFF. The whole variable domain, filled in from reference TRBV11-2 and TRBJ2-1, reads EAGVAQSPRYKIIEKRQSVAFWCNPISGHATLYWYQQILGQGPKLLIQFQNNGVVDDSQLPKDRFSAERLKGVDSTLKIQPAKLEDSAVYLCASSPKEQFFGPGTRLTVL.

For the CDR3, the DNA is TGCGCCAGCAGCACCTGGGACAGACAGAACACTGAAGCTTTCTTT. This translates into CASSTWDRQNTEAFF. The chain carries TRBV5-1 and TRBJ1-1; 7 bases align to TRBD1. Germline values: CDR1 SGHRS, CDR2 YFSETQ. This CDR3 spans 15 amino acids. Germline trimming cut 4 bases from V and 1 base from J; bases unmatched to any gene: 7. Full variable domain (outside the CDR3, taken from reference TRBV5-1 and TRBJ1-1): KAGVTQTPRYLIKTRGQQVTLSCSPISGHRSVSWYQQTPGQGLQFLFEYFSETQRNKGNFPGRFSGRQFSNSRSEMNVSTLELGDSALYLCASSTWDRQNTEAFFGQGTRLTVV.

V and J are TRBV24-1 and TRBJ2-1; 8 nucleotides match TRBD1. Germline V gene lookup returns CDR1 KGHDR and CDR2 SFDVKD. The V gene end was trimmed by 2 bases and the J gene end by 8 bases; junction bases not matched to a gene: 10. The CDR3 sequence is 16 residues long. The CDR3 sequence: CATSDSRTGTVDEQFF. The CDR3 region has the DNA TGTGCCACCAGTGATTCACGGACAGGGACAGTGGATGAGCAGTTCTTC.

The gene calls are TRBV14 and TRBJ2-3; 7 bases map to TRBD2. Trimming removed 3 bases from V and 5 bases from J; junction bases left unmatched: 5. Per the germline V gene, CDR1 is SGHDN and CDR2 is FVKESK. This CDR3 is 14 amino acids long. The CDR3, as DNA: TGTGCCAGCAGCCAGCTGTCTAGCGGAGATACGCAGTATTTT. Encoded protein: CASSQLSSGDTQYF.

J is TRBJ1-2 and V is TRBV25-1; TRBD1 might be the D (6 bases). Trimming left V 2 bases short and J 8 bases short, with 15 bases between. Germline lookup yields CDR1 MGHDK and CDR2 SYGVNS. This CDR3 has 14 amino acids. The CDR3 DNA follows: TGTGCCAGCAGTGAAAGGCAACAGGGAGGCGGCTACACCTTC. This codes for CASSERQQGGGYTF.

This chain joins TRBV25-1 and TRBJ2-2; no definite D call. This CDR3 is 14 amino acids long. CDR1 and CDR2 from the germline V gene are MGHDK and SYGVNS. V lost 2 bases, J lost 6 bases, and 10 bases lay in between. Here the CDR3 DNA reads TGTGCCAGCAGTGAACCATTGGGGTCCGGGGAGCTGTTTTTT. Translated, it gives CASSEPLGSGELFF.

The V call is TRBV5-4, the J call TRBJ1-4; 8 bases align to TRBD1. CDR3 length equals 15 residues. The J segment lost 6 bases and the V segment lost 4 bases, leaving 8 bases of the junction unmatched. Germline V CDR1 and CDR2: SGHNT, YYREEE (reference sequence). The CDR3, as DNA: TGTGCCAGCAGCATCGGACAGGGAGGAGATGAAAAACTGTTTTTT. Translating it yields CASSIGQGGDEKLFF.

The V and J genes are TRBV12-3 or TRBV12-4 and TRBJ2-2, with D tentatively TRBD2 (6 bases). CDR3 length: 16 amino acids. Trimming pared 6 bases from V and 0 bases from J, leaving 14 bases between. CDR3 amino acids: CASRPQRATNTGELFF. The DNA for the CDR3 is TGTGCCAGCAGGCCCCAGCGGGCTACGAACACCGGGGAGCTGTTTTTT.

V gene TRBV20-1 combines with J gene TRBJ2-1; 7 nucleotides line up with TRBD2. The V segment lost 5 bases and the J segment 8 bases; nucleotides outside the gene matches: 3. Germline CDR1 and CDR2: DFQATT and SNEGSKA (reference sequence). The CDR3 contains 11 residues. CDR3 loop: CSAAGEDEQFF. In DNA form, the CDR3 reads TGCAGTGCTGCGGGGGAGGATGAGCAGTTCTTC.

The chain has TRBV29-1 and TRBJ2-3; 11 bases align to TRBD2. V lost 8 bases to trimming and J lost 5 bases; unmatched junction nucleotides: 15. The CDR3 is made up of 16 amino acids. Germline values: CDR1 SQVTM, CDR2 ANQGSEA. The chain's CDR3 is CSTGWASGGPIDTQYF. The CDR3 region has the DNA TGCAGCACTGGTTGGGCTAGCGGGGGGCCGATAGATACGCAGTATTTT.